Listed below are T cell receptor beta chains from one sample, sequenced in a study of T cell responses to AZD1222 COVID-19 vaccine. TCRdb's table, derived via immunoSEQ multiplex PCR, lists solely in-frame clones and lacks some. This sample has about 70,000 clones, with around 85% found just once. Source: peripheral blood, taken on day 0 of AZD1222 vaccination. These receptors all stem from an adult in good health. CDR3s include the opening cysteine and the closing phenylalanine or tryptophan. The order of the fields is V gene, D gene, clone size, J gene, CDR3 DNA, CDR3 protein. A D gene is named only where the DNA matches it firmly. The size of a clone is reported for some rows only, either as once, few or many, or as a class for expanded clones.

>TRBV9|.|.|TRBJ2-2
TGTGCCAGCAGCGTAGGCACCGGGGAGCTGTTTTTT
CASSVGTGELFF
>TRBV6-5|.|.|TRBJ2-5
TGTGCCAGCAGTTCATCTAGCGCGCAAGAGACCCAGTACTTC
CASSSSSAQETQYF
>TRBV6-5|TRBD1|.|TRBJ1-5
TGTGCCAGCGCCCGATCAGGGGGCGAAGGTCAGCCCCAGCATTTT
CASARSGGEGQPQHF
>TRBV6-5|.|.|TRBJ2-2
TGTGCCAGCAGCCGGGTTGGGGGGGCCATCGGGGAGCTGTTTTTT
CASSRVGGAIGELFF
>TRBV7-6|TRBD2|once|TRBJ2-5
TGTGCCAGCAGCTCGGCGAACGGCGGGAGTGAGGAGACCCAGTACTTC
CASSSANGGSEETQYF
>TRBV4-1|TRBD1|.|TRBJ1-3
TGCGCCAGCAGCCAAGATGAGGGGACAGGTGGAAACACCATATATTTT
CASSQDEGTGGNTIYF
>TRBV5-6|.|.|TRBJ2-1
TGTGCCAGCATCCCTCCACCGAGGGGGGCCTACAATGAGCAGTTCTTC
CASIPPPRGAYNEQFF
>TRBV7-2|TRBD2|.|TRBJ2-3
TGTGCCAGCACCCAGCCTAGCGGGAGTGGGGGTACGCAGTATTTT
CASTQPSGSGGTQYF
>TRBV7-9|TRBD2|once|TRBJ2-5
TGTGCCAGCAGCTCCCCAAGACTAGCGGCGGACCAAGAGACCCAGTACTTC
CASSSPRLAADQETQYF
>TRBV27|.|.|TRBJ1-5
TGTGCCCTAGTGGCGGATCAGCCCCAGCATTTT
CALVADQPQHF
>TRBV7-8|.|.|TRBJ1-5
TGTGCCAGCAGCTCGAACCTAGGCAATCAGCCCCAGCATTTT
CASSSNLGNQPQHF
>TRBV19|.|.|TRBJ2-1
TGTGCCAGTAGTTCAACCTGGGCCAGGGGGGCTAGAGGTGAGCAGTTCTTC
CASSSTWARGARGEQFF
>TRBV11-3|TRBD1|.|TRBJ2-7
TGTGCCAGCAGCTCGGACAGGGTACACGAGCAGTACTTC
CASSSDRVHEQYF
>TRBV10-1|.|.|TRBJ1-1
TGCGCCACCGAGCCAGGACACGGATCTGAAGCTTTCTTT
CATEPGHGSEAFF
>TRBV4-1|TRBD1|once|TRBJ1-4
TGCGCCAGCAGCCAAGAAAAGGGGGCAGGTGGCGAAAAACTGTTTTTT
CASSQEKGAGGEKLFF
>TRBV24-1|TRBD1|.|TRBJ2-7
TGTGCCACCAGTGATCCTGGACAGGGGAGCTCCTACGAGCAGTACTTC
CATSDPGQGSSYEQYF
>TRBV11-2|.|.|TRBJ2-7
TGTGCCAGCAGCTTAACGACTGGATCCTACGAGCAGTACTTC
CASSLTTGSYEQYF
>TRBV19|.|.|TRBJ2-2
TGTGCCAGTAGTATTTGGGCGGCGGAGCTGTTTTTT
CASSIWAAELFF
>TRBV19|TRBD2|.|TRBJ2-1
TGTGCCAGTAGTATAGGACTAGCGGGAGCTCGGTTCTTC
CASSIGLAGARFF
>TRBV19|TRBD1|.|TRBJ2-7
TGTGCCAGTAGGACGGGACAGGGCTACGAGCAGTACTTC
CASRTGQGYEQYF
>TRBV18|.|.|TRBJ2-5
TGTGCCAGCTCACCACTTGACCGCGGAGAGACCCAGTACTTC
CASSPLDRGETQYF
>TRBV5-1|.|.|TRBJ1-4
TGCGCCAGCAGCTCGTCTATTCCCCATGAAAAACTGTTTTTT
CASSSSIPHEKLFF
>TRBV9|.|.|TRBJ1-4
TGTGCCAGCAGTGTGGGGGGAGATAATGAAAAACTGTTTTTT
CASSVGGDNEKLFF
>TRBV15|TRBD2|.|TRBJ2-3
TGTGCCACCAGCGGGGGACTAGCGCTCACAGATACGCAGTATTTT
CATSGGLALTDTQYF
>TRBV7-9|TRBD1|.|TRBJ1-2
TGTGCCAGCAGCCCCGACAGGGATGGCTACACCTTC
CASSPDRDGYTF
>TRBV5-1|.|.|TRBJ2-1
TGCGCCAGCAGCCTCTTCGGAGAGCTGAATGAGCAGTTCTTC
CASSLFGELNEQFF
>TRBV6-5|TRBD1|once|TRBJ1-5
TGTGCCATCGGGGACAGGGGGCAGCCCCAGCATTTT
CAIGDRGQPQHF
>TRBV11-2|TRBD2|.|TRBJ2-3
TGTGCCAGCAGCTTAGGGGCTAGCGGGGGTGTTGGCACAGATACGCAGTATTTT
CASSLGASGGVGTDTQYF
>TRBV2|.|.|TRBJ1-5
TGTGCCAGCTCTGGGTCGGGCAATCAGCCCCAGCATTTT
CASSGSGNQPQHF
>TRBV5-4|TRBD1|.|TRBJ1-1
TGTGCCAGCAGCTCAAATGACAGGGGGCTCGGGGGAGCTTTCTTT
CASSSNDRGLGGAFF
>TRBV5-1|TRBD1|.|TRBJ2-1
TGCGCCAGCAGCCGAGACAGGGGGCGTAGCAATGAGCAGTTCTTC
CASSRDRGRSNEQFF
>TRBV28|TRBD2|.|TRBJ2-7
TGTGCCAGCAGTTCCGCGGCGGGGGGGCCTTACGAGCAGTACTTC
CASSSAAGGPYEQYF
>TRBV5-6|TRBD1|.|TRBJ1-2
TGTGCCAGCAGGGGCCGGGACAGGAGTGAGTTTGGCTACACCTTC
CASRGRDRSEFGYTF
>TRBV11-3|TRBD1|.|TRBJ2-1
TGTGCCAGCAGCTTAGGATGGACAGGGGGCCCTAATGAGCAGTTCTTC
CASSLGWTGGPNEQFF
>TRBV30|.|.|TRBJ2-2
TGTGCCTGGAATCTCCCGATCGGGGAGCTGTTTTTT
CAWNLPIGELFF
>TRBV11-2|.|.|TRBJ2-7
TGTGCCAGCAGCTTAGCTAGCGCGAGCTCCTACGAGCAGTACTTC
CASSLASASSYEQYF
>TRBV6-4|.|.|TRBJ1-1
TGTGCCAGCAGCCCCGGGGGAACGTCTGAAGCTTTCTTT
CASSPGGTSEAFF
>TRBV19|TRBD1|.|TRBJ2-2
TGTGCCAGTAGTAACCCCGGGACAGGGAGACATACCGGGGAGCTGTTTTTT
CASSNPGTGRHTGELFF
>TRBV14|.|.|TRBJ1-4
TGTGCCAGCAGCCAAGATAGGACCGTTACGGGAAAACTGTTTTTT
CASSQDRTVTGKLFF
>TRBV6-5|.|.|TRBJ1-2
TGTGCCAGCAGTTCGACAGGATTCCATGGCTACACCTTC
CASSSTGFHGYTF
>TRBV5-6|.|.|TRBJ2-2
TGTGCCAGCAGCCCTAGGGTGCTAACGAACACCGGGGAGCTGTTTTTT
CASSPRVLTNTGELFF
>TRBV5-4|TRBD2|.|TRBJ2-5
TGTGCCAGCAGCGCACCGGGGGGGTCCCCAAGAGAGACCCAGTACTTC
CASSAPGGSPRETQYF
>TRBV21-1|.|.|TRBJ1-3
TGTGCCAGCAGCAAAAGGTCGGTCGAACCCTACTCTGGAAACACCATATATTTT
CASSKRSVEPYSGNTIYF
>TRBV12-3/TRBV12-4|.|.|TRBJ1-2
TGTGCCAGCAGTTTAAGTCACGGAGGTGGCTACACCTTC
CASSLSHGGGYTF
>TRBV30|TRBD1|.|TRBJ2-6
TGTGCCTCACACCGGGACAGGGGGCGAGGAGGGGCCAACGTCCTGACTTTC
CASHRDRGRGGANVLTF
>TRBV11-3|.|few|TRBJ2-3
TGTGCCAGCAGCTTATGGGGGGGCCTTTCAGATACGCAGTATTTT
CASSLWGGLSDTQYF
>TRBV6-5|.|.|TRBJ1-5
TGTGCCAGCAGACAGGGTGCGGTTGCTCAGCCCCAGCATTTT
CASRQGAVAQPQHF
>TRBV27|.|.|TRBJ2-7
TGTGCCAGCAGTTCACAGGGACACGAGCAGTACTTC
CASSSQGHEQYF
>TRBV2|.|.|TRBJ1-2
TGTGCCAGCAGGACACTCAGGCTAGGGGTTGGCTACACCTTC
CASRTLRLGVGYTF
>TRBV11-3|.|.|TRBJ1-2
.
CASTPRGVGGGTF
>TRBV27|.|.|TRBJ2-7
TGTGCCAGCAGCCTCGAAGGACAGTCCTACGAGCAGTACTTC
CASSLEGQSYEQYF
>TRBV19|.|.|TRBJ2-5
TGTGCCAGTAGTATAGAGGGAGAGACCCAGTACTTC
CASSIEGETQYF
>TRBV3-1/TRBV3-2|.|.|TRBJ1-2
TGTGCCAGCAGCCAAGTAGAGAGGGACTACACCTTC
CASSQVERDYTF